This T cell receptor (beta chain) was retrieved from a study of T-cell memory formation after mild COVID-19. Turning to the study itself: Largely, the TCR clusters proved donor specific.

The germline gives CDR1 SQVTM, CDR2 ANQGSEA. The V end was cut by 7 bases, the J end by 0 bases, with 13 bases between. The length of the CDR3 is 14 residues. To note about this clonotype: Its antigen is not known.

Overall study results and limits: Contracting CD4+ clones lay largely in CM and EM, with CD8+ ones residing in EMRA. Cross-reactive memory apparently joined, as some responding clones appeared in pre-infection memory. Later expanders leaned toward CD4+, whereas clones contracting from day 15 to 85 were balanced CD4/CD8.

TCRdb re-derived calls from the 5' RACE reads in MiXCR, one entry per CDR3 protein. The repertoire holds over 350,000 distinct CDR3 sequences, with roughly 24% as singletons. V is TRBV29-1 and J is TRBJ2-4, with a weak D call TRBD1 (6 bases). Material: PBMCs or a T cell subset sorted from them (not recorded which). The receptor's source is an adult woman who had mild COVID-19 (a few samples of this study predate the infection). Cell type and time point are not known. DNA of the CDR3: TGCAGCGGAGCATTACAGGGAGCCAAAAACATTCAGTACTTC. Translated: CSGALQGAKNIQYF.